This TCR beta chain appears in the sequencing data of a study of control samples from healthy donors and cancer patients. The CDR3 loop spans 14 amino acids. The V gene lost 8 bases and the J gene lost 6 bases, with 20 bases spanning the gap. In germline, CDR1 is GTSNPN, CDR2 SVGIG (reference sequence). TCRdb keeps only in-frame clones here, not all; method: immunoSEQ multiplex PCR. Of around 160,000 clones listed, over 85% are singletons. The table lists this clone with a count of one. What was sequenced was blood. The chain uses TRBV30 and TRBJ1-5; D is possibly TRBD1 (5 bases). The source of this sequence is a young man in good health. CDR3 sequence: CASTGTNMGQPQHF. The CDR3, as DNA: TGTGCCAGCACCGGGACCAACATGGGTCAGCCCCAGCATTTT.